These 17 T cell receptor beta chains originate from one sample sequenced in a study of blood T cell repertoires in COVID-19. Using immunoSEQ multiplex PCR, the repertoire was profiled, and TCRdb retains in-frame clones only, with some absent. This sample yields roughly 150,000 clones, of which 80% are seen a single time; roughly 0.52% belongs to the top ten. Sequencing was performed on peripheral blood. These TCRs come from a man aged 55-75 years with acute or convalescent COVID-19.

In nucleotides, the CDR3 is TGCGCCAGCAGAAGCCTTGGCGGACAAGAGACCCAGTACTTC. Translated, it gives CASRSLGGQETQYF. The chain is built from TRBV5-1 and TRBJ2-5; D remains unclear. Looked up from germline, CDR1 is SGHRS and CDR2 is YFSETQ. The V gene lost 5 bases and the J gene lost 2 bases, with 13 bases spanning the gap. The CDR3 runs to 14 residues.

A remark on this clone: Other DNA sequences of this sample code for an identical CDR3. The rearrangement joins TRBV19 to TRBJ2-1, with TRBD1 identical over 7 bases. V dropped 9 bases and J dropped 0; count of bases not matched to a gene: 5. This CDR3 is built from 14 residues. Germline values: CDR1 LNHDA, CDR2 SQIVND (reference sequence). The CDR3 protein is CASTRDSSYNEQFF. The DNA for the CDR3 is TGTGCCAGCACCCGGGACAGCTCCTACAATGAGCAGTTCTTC.

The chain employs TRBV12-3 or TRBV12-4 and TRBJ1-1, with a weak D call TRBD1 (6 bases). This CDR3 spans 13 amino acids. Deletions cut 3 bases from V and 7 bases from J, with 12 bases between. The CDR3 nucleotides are TGTGCCAGCAGTTTCGGACAGCGCCTTGAAGCTTTCTTT. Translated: CASSFGQRLEAFF.

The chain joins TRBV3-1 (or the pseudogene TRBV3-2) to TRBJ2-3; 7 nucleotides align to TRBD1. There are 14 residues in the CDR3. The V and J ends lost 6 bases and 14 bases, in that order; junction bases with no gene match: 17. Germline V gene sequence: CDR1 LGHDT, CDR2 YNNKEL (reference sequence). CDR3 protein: CASRKAFSTGNWYF. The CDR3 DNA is TGTGCCAGCAGGAAGGCTTTCTCGACAGGGAATTGGTATTTT.

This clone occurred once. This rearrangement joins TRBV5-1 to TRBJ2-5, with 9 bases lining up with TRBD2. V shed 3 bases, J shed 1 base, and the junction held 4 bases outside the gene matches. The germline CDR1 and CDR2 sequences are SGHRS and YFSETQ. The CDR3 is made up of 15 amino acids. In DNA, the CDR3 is TGCGCCAGCAGCTCTCAAGCGGGGGGCCAAGAGACCCAGTACTTC. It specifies CASSSQAGGQETQYF.

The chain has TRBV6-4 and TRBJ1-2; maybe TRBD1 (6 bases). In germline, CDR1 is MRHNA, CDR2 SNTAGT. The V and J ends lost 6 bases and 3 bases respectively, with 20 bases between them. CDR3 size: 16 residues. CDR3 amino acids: CASSPAVNRVYYGYTF. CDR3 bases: TGTGCCAGCAGCCCAGCCGTTAACAGGGTGTACTATGGCTACACCTTC.

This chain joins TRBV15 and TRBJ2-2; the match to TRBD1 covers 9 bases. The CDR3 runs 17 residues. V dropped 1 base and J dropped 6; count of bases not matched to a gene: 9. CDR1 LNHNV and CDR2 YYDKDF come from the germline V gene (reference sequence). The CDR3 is CATSRGFRDRASGELFF. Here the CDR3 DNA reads TGTGCCACCAGCAGAGGGTTCCGGGACAGGGCTTCCGGGGAGCTGTTTTTT.

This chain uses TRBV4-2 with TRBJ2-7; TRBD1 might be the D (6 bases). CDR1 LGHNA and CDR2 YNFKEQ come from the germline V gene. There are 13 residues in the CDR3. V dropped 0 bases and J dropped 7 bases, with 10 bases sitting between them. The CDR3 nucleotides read TGTGCCAGCAGCCAAGATGCAGGGGTGGAGCAGTACTTC. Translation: CASSQDAGVEQYF.

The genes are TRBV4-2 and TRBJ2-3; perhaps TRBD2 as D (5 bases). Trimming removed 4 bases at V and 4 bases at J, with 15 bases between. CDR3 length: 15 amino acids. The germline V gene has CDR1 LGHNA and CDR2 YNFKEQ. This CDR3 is CASSLSGSMADTQYF. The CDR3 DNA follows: TGTGCCAGCAGCCTGAGCGGTAGCATGGCAGATACGCAGTATTTT.

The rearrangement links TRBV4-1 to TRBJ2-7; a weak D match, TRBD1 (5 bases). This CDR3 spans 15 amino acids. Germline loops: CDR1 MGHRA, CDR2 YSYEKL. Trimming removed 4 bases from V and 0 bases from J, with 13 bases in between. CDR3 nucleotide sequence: TGCGCCAGCAGCCGTGAACAGACAGCCTCCTACGAGCAGTACTTC. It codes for CASSREQTASYEQYF.

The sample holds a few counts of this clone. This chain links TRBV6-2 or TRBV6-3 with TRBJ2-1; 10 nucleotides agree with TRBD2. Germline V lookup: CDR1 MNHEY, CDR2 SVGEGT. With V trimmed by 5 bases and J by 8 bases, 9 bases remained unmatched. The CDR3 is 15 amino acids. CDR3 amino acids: CASSLSGGRWDEQFF. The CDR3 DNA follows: TGTGCCAGCAGTCTTAGCGGGGGGCGATGGGATGAGCAGTTCTTC.

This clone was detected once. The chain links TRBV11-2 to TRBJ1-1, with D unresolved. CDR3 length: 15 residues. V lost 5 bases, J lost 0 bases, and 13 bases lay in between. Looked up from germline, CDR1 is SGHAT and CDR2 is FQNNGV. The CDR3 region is CASSPRGGMNTEAFF. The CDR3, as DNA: TGTGCCAGCAGCCCGCGAGGAGGGATGAACACTGAAGCTTTCTTT.

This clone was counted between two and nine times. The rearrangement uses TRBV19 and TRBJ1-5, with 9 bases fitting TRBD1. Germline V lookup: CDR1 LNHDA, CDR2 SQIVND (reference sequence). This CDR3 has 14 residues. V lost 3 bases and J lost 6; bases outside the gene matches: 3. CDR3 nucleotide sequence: TGTGCCAGTAGTATCGTGGGACAGGGTCAGCCCCAGCATTTT. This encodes CASSIVGQGQPQHF.

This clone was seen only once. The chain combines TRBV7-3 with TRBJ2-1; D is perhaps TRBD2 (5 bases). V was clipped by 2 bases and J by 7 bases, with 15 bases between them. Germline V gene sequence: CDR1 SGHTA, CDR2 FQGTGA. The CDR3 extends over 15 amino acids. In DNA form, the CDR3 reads TGTGCCAGCAGCTTAGTGGACTCCCGGACTAATGAGCAGTTCTTC. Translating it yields CASSLVDSRTNEQFF.

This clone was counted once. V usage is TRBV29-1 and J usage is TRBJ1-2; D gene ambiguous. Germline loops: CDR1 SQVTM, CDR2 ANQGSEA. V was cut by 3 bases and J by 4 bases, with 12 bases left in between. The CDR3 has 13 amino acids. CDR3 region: CSVEPSGGYGYTF. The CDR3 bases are TGCAGCGTTGAGCCCAGCGGCGGCTATGGCTACACCTTC.

The CDR3 DNA follows: TGTGCCAGTAGTATCGCCAGGGGGCGGGCTCCCGAAGCTTTCTTT. This encodes CASSIARGRAPEAFF. J is TRBJ1-1 and V is TRBV19; TRBD1 agrees at 8 bases. CDR1 is LNHDA, CDR2 SQIVND, per germline (reference sequence). V was pared by 3 bases and J by 8 bases, with 11 bases of the junction left unmatched. The CDR3 is 15 amino acids.

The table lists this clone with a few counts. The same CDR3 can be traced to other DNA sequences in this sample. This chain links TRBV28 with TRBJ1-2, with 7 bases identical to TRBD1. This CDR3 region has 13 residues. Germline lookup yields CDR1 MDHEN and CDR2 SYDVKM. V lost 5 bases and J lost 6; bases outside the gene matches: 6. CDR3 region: CASSPDRVNGYTF. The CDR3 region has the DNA TGTGCCAGCAGTCCCGACAGGGTAAATGGCTACACCTTC.